Listed below are T cell receptor beta chains from one sample, sequenced in a study of cytomegalovirus exposure and HLA in healthy donors. Using immunoSEQ multiplex PCR, the repertoire was profiled, and TCRdb retains in-frame clones only, with some absent. The sample has approximately 140,000 clones; about nine tenths are singletons. The specimen was PBMCs. The receptor set was obtained from a man younger than 35 in good health and CMV-seronegative. Each CDR3 is given with its conserved first and last residue. The order of the fields is D gene, clone size, V gene, J gene, CDR3 protein, CDR3 DNA. D genes are given only for firm matches. Size values are once, few and many counts, or a class for expanded clones, and some rows have none.

>-|-|TRBV11-2|TRBJ2-7
CASSLSQSGEYEQYF
TGTGCCAGCAGCTTATCCCAATCAGGGGAGTACGAGCAGTACTTC
>TRBD1|once|TRBV10-3|TRBJ1-1
CAISELSTGDGTEAFF
TGTGCCATCAGTGAGTTATCAACAGGGGACGGCACTGAAGCTTTCTTT
>TRBD2|-|TRBV18|TRBJ2-1
CASSPMASGVSYNEQFF
TGTGCCAGCTCACCAATGGCTAGCGGGGTCTCCTACAATGAGCAGTTCTTC
>TRBD2|-|TRBV29-1|TRBJ2-3
CSVASGTSTDTQYF
TGCAGCGTTGCTAGCGGAACCAGCACAGATACGCAGTATTTT
>TRBD1|few|TRBV2|TRBJ1-5
CASSWSGTGSNQPQHF
TGTGCCAGCTCTTGGTCTGGGACAGGGAGCAATCAGCCCCAGCATTTT
>-|-|TRBV6-1|TRBJ2-1
CASSERGIRGQFF
TGTGCCAGCAGTGAACGCGGTATACGGGGGCAGTTCTTC
>-|few|TRBV9|TRBJ2-7
CASSDLPYEQYF
TGTGCCAGCAGCGATCTTCCCTACGAGCAGTACTTC
>TRBD1|-|TRBV5-1|TRBJ2-7
CASSSQGDEQYF
TGCGCCAGCAGCTCACAGGGGGACGAGCAGTACTTC
>TRBD1|-|TRBV6-5|TRBJ2-7
CASAGGQGSSYEQYF
TGTGCCAGCGCCGGGGGACAGGGGAGCTCCTACGAGCAGTACTTC
>-|-|TRBV5-1|TRBJ1-4
CASSFGGVDEKLFF
TGCGCCAGCAGCTTTGGGGGCGTCGATGAAAAACTGTTTTTT
>-|-|TRBV7-2|TRBJ2-6
CASSFQGGMGANVLTF
TGTGCCAGCAGCTTTCAGGGGGGAATGGGGGCCAACGTCCTGACTTTC
>TRBD1|-|TRBV5-1|TRBJ2-7
CASSLSTGEITYEQYF
TGCGCCAGCAGCTTGTCGACAGGGGAGATTACCTACGAGCAGTACTTC
>-|many|TRBV5-6|TRBJ1-1
CASNGDRGRNTEAFF
TGTGCCAGCAACGGCGATCGGGGAAGGAACACTGAAGCTTTCTTT
>-|-|TRBV11-2|TRBJ2-1
CASSLVVREIEQFF
TGTGCCAGCAGCTTAGTTGTCCGGGAGATTGAGCAGTTCTTC
>-|few|TRBV10-2|TRBJ1-1
CASREQGGGTEAFF
TGCGCCAGCAGGGAACAGGGTGGGGGCACTGAAGCTTTCTTT
>TRBD2|-|TRBV4-2|TRBJ2-7
CASSQDETSSYEQYF
TGTGCCAGCAGCCAAGACGAGACTAGCAGCTACGAGCAGTACTTC
>TRBD1|-|TRBV6-5|TRBJ1-4
CASRGTGVEKLFF
TGTGCCAGCAGAGGGACAGGGGTTGAAAAACTGTTTTTT
>-|once|TRBV5-4|TRBJ2-7
CASSKTTGNYEQYF
TGTGCCAGCAGCAAGACGACAGGCAATTACGAGCAGTACTTC
>TRBD2|-|TRBV19|TRBJ2-1
CASSKLAGVLYNEQFF
TGTGCCAGTAGTAAACTAGCGGGGGTCCTCTACAATGAGCAGTTCTTC
>TRBD2|-|TRBV5-1|TRBJ2-1
CASRFWREDNEQFF
TGCGCCAGCAGGTTCTGGCGGGAGGACAATGAGCAGTTCTTC
>-|-|TRBV6-1|TRBJ2-7
CASSDSGRSSSYEQYF
TGTGCCAGCAGTGACAGCGGCAGGTCTTCCTCCTACGAGCAGTACTTC
>TRBD2|-|TRBV6-1|TRBJ2-3
CASSALGGKWDTQYF
TGTGCCAGCAGCGCATTGGGGGGGAAGTGGGATACGCAGTATTTT
>-|-|TRBV12-5|TRBJ1-5
CASGLEENQPQHF
TGTGCTAGTGGTTTGGAGGAGAATCAGCCCCAGCATTTT
>-|-|TRBV19|TRBJ1-5
CASRGLTANQPQHF
TGTGCCAGTAGGGGATTGACAGCAAATCAGCCCCAGCATTTT